These 5 T cell receptor beta chains came from one sample sequenced in a study of blood T cells in healthy people across ages. Using a J-beta primer mix together with a sample-barcoded 5' primer, a second PCR was run for roughly 6 to 11 cycles. TCRdb reprocessed the 5' RACE reads via MiXCR and lists one record per CDR3 protein. The data show over 600,000 distinct CDR3 sequences, 56% seen once. Material for sequencing was blood. These receptors all come from a man aged 35 to 55 in good health.

V and J are TRBV28 and TRBJ2-5; D not resolved. The germline CDR1 and CDR2 sequences are MDHEN and SYDVKM. The CDR3 runs 16 residues. V lost 5 bases to trimming and J lost 1 base, with 17 bases between them. The chain's CDR3 is CASSPEALTVQETQYF. CDR3 nucleotides: TGTGCCAGCAGTCCCGAAGCCTTAACAGTCCAAGAGACCCAGTACTTC.

The chain uses TRBV29-1 and TRBJ2-5; 10 positions match TRBD2. Germline V gene lookup returns CDR1 SQVTM and CDR2 ANQGSEA. J was trimmed by 3 bases and V by 3 bases; bases with no gene match: 7. The CDR3 loop spans 15 amino acids. In DNA, the CDR3 is TGCAGCGTTGAGGGCGGACTAGCGGAAAAAGAGACCCAGTACTTC. Amino acids: CSVEGGLAEKETQYF.

The V gene is TRBV5-1, the J gene TRBJ2-7, with D possibly called TRBD1 or TRBD2 (5 bases each). TRBJ2-5 explains the end of the DNA better; the J call may be wrong. In germline, CDR1 is SGHRS, CDR2 YFSETQ. The CDR3 is made up of 15 amino acids. The CDR3 coding sequence is TGCGCCAGCGCACCATCGGGACCCTACGAAGAGACCCAGTACTTC. It specifies CASAPSGPYEETQYF.

A note on this clonotype: One base away lies a much larger clone, so this may be a sequencing read error. This chain joins TRBV13 and TRBJ1-2; 7 bases line up with TRBD1. The germline V gene encodes CDR1 PRHDT and CDR2 FYEKMQ (reference sequence). The ends lost 5 bases at V and 4 bases at J; junction bases unmatched: 7. The CDR3 spans 14 residues. This CDR3 is CASSPPGTAYGYTF. The CDR3 nucleotides read TGTGCCAGCAGCCCCCCCGGGACAGCCTATGGCTACACCTTC.

CDR3 residues: CASSLQRTNTGELFF. The CDR3 DNA reads as TGCGCCAGCAGCTTACAGCGGACGAACACCGGGGAGCTGTTTTTT. The V gene is TRBV5-1, the J gene TRBJ2-2, with D possibly being TRBD2 (5 bases). Trimming removed 2 bases from V and 0 bases from J, with 8 bases in between. The CDR3 consists of 15 residues. Germline values: CDR1 SGHRS, CDR2 YFSETQ. Supplemented by reference TRBV5-1 and TRBJ2-2, the full variable domain reads KAGVTQTPRYLIKTRGQQVTLSCSPISGHRSVSWYQQTPGQGLQFLFEYFSETQRNKGNFPGRFSGRQFSNSRSEMNVSTLELGDSALYLCASSLQRTNTGELFFGEGSRLTVL.